The clone carrying this T cell receptor (beta chain) has a handful of counts. Its antigen is as yet unknown. Germline V lookup: CDR1 MDHEN, CDR2 SYDVKM. There are 15 residues in the CDR3. V lost 5 bases, J lost 0 bases, and 11 bases lay in between. This sample stems from a study of T cell repertoires in cytomegalovirus infection. Study overall: From public TCR beta signatures came an indication of both CMV infection and matching HLA type. Study outcomes and limitations: CMV-specific TCR beta clonotypes restricted by HLA-C were the ones dominating the ex vivo response. The cumulative frequency of public TCR beta families identified carriers of CMV plus the relevant HLA.

TCRdb recomputed calls from the reads with MiXCR, one row per CDR3 protein. The table includes approximately 260,000 distinct CDR3 sequences, approximately 15% detected once. Sequencing input: CD8+ T cells from PBMCs. This TCR was recovered from a human donor in good health (CMV status not recorded). Some clones in this sample may be carry-over from other donors' samples. V is TRBV28 and J is TRBJ1-5, with a weak D call TRBD1 (6 bases). CDR3: CASSVGTTSNQPQHF. In DNA form, the CDR3 reads TGTGCCAGCAGTGTCGGGACAACTAGCAATCAGCCCCAGCATTTT.